This passage covers 9 T cell receptor beta chains from one sample sequenced in a study of control samples from healthy donors and cancer patients. Sequencing used immunoSEQ multiplex PCR; TCRdb keeps in-frame clones, though not all of them. In the table there are roughly 150,000 clones, about 94% of which are singletons. The sequenced sample was blood. The receptors were sampled from a young woman in good health.

The V gene is TRBV19, the J gene TRBJ2-3; D is possibly TRBD2 (5 bases). From germline, CDR1 is LNHDA and CDR2 SQIVND (reference sequence). V lost 1 base to trimming and J lost 6 bases, with 11 bases between them. The CDR3 has 14 residues. Here the CDR3 reads CASSIGGSGDTQYF. CDR3 bases: TGTGCCAGTAGTATAGGAGGAAGCGGTGATACGCAGTATTTT.

The gene calls are TRBV5-1 and TRBJ2-1; 9 nucleotides agree with TRBD1. The germline V gene has CDR1 SGHRS and CDR2 YFSETQ. This CDR3 region has 16 residues. The junction had 9 bases not matched to a gene; V was cut back by 4 bases and J by 4 bases. The CDR3 nucleotides read TGCGCCAGCAGCCTACCACAGGGGGCGGGATACAATGAGCAGTTCTTC. Its translation is CASSLPQGAGYNEQFF.

This chain connects TRBV19 to TRBJ2-1, with a possible D match to TRBD2 (6 bases). Per the germline V gene, CDR1 is LNHDA and CDR2 is SQIVND (reference sequence). Trimming took off 1 base at V and 5 bases at J, with 12 bases between the two ends. The CDR3 runs 15 residues. DNA for the CDR3: TGTGCCAGTAGTATAGCGGTTAGCGGCCACAATGAGCAGTTCTTC. Residues: CASSIAVSGHNEQFF.

This sequence joins TRBV14 and TRBJ1-4, with a weak D call TRBD1 (6 bases). V shed 4 bases and J shed 8 bases, with 20 bases lying between them. The germline V gene has CDR1 SGHDN and CDR2 FVKESK. The CDR3 totals 16 residues. The CDR3 DNA is TGTGCCAGCAGCCGTAGAGGGGCCTCGGGGACAGAAAAACTGTTTTTT. As protein: CASSRRGASGTEKLFF.

J is TRBJ2-3 and V is TRBV7-2; D may be TRBD2 (6 bases). Germline V gene sequence: CDR1 SGHTA, CDR2 FQGNSA. The V end lost 5 bases, the J end lost 3 bases, and 12 bases lay between the germline ends. The CDR3 loop spans 14 amino acids. CDR3 in amino acids: CASSARGLTDTQYF. The CDR3 nucleotides are TGTGCCAGCAGCGCGCGGGGCCTGACAGATACGCAGTATTTT.

The count of this clone is one. The chain links TRBV28 to TRBJ2-3; TRBD2 agrees at 8 bases. Germline loops: CDR1 MDHEN, CDR2 SYDVKM. The CDR3 consists of 15 residues. The J segment lost 6 bases and the V segment lost 5 bases, leaving 10 bases of the junction unmatched. The CDR3: CASSLPAGGLDTQYF. The CDR3 DNA reads TGTGCCAGCAGTCTCCCCGCGGGAGGATTGGATACGCAGTATTTT.

The chain couples TRBV11-3 to TRBJ2-7; D may match TRBD1 or TRBD2 (5 bases each). Trimming left V 5 bases short and J 2 bases short, with 19 bases between. The V gene's germline CDR1 is SGHNT and CDR2 YENEEA. The CDR3 length is 16 residues. CDR3 coding DNA: TGTGCCAGCAGCACCACCGACGGGGCCGATCCCTACGAGCAGTACTTC. Translated: CASSTTDGADPYEQYF.

V gene TRBV4-3 combines with J gene TRBJ1-4; no definite D call. The CDR3 has 16 residues. Trimming left V 0 bases short and J 0 bases short, with 8 bases between. Germline loops: CDR1 LGHNA, CDR2 YSLEER. CDR3 DNA sequence: TGCGCCAGCAGCCAAGATTGGCCAACAACTAATGAAAAACTGTTTTTT. Residues: CASSQDWPTTNEKLFF.

This sequence joins TRBV19 and TRBJ2-2; TRBD2 agrees at 14 bases. From germline, CDR1 is LNHDA and CDR2 SQIVND (reference sequence). The junction had 11 bases not matched to a gene; V was cut back by 6 bases and J by 5 bases. This CDR3 is built from 18 residues. The CDR3 is CASSLQGTSGSRTGELFF. The CDR3 region has the DNA TGTGCCAGTAGCCTACAGGGGACTAGCGGGAGTAGGACCGGGGAGCTGTTTTTT. Using reference TRBV19 and TRBJ2-2 for the parts outside the CDR3, the full variable domain is DGGITQSPKYLFRKEGQNVTLSCEQNLNHDAMYWYRQDPGQGLRLIYYSQIVNDFQKGDIAEGYSVSREKKESFPLTVTSAQKNPTAFYLCASSLQGTSGSRTGELFFGEGSRLTVL.